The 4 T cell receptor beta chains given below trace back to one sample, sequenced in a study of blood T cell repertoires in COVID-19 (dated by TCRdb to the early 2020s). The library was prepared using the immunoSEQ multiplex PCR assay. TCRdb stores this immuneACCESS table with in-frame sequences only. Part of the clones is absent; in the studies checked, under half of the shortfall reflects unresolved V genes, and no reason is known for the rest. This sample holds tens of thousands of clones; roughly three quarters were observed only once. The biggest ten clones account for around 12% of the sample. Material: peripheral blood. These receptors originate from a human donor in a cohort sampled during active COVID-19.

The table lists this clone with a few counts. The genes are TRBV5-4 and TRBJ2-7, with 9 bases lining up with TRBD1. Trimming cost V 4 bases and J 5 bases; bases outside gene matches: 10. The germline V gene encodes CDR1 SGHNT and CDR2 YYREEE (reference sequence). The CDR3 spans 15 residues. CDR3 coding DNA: TGTGCCAGCAGCCTCCCGAACAGGGGGCTCGACGAGCAGTACTTC. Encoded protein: CASSLPNRGLDEQYF.

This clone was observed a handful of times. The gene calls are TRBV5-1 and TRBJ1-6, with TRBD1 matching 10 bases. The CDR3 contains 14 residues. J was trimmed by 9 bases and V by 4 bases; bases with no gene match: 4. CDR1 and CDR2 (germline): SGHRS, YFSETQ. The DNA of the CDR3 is TGCGCCAGCAGCATGACAGGGGGCGGTTCACCCCTCCACTTT. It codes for CASSMTGGGSPLHF.

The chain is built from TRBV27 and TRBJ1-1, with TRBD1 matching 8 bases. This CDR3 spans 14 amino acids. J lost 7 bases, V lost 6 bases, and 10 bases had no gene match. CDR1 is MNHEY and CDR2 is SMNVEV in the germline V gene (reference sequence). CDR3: CASRPGQGGGEAFF. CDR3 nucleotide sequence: TGTGCCAGCAGGCCCGGACAGGGAGGGGGTGAAGCTTTCTTT.

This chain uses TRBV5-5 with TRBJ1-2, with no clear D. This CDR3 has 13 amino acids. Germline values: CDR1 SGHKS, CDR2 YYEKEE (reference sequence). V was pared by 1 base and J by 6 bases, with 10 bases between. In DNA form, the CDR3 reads TGTGCCAGCAGCTTGCGGGGAGTGAATGGCTACACCTTC. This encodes CASSLRGVNGYTF.